This T cell receptor beta chain emerged from a study of long-term antiretroviral therapy in people with HIV. Study-level information: In the earliest collections, sampling predates the 2015 immediate-ART recommendation by about a decade.

Study-wide points: All time points showed a repertoire dominated by clones expanded before ART.

The CDR3 is 14 residues long. Germline CDR1 KGHSH, CDR2 LQKENI. V trimming: 3 bases; J trimming: 9 bases; junction bases outside the gene matches: 7. In regard to this clone: Its antigen is unidentified.

The study drew at least one pre-ART and at least two post-ART PBMC samples from every donor. Sequencing used immunoSEQ v3.0 at survey level. Libraries were prepared by immunoSEQ multiplex PCR; TCRdb keeps only in-frame clonotypes and omits some of them. In the table there are 15,000 to 20,000 clones, about four fifths of which are singletons. The receptor was isolated from a man aged 18 to 29 with HIV. Sequences were derived from unsorted PBMCs, sampled at the start of antiretroviral therapy, before treatment. The V call is TRBV18, the J call TRBJ2-1; 8 bases map to TRBD2. CDR3 DNA: TGTGCCAGCTCACCGTCAGGACTAGCTGGTGAGCAGTTCTTC. It yields the protein CASSPSGLAGEQFF.